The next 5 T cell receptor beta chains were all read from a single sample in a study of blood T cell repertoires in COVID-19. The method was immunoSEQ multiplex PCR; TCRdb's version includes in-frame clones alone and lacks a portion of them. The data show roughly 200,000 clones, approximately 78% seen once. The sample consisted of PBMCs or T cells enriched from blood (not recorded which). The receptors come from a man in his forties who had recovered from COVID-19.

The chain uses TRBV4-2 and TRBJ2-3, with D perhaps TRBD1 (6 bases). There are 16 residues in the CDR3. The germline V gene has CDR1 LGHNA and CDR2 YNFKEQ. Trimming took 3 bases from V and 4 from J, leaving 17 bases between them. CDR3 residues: CASSHPDTGLADTQYF. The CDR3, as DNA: TGTGCCAGCAGCCACCCGGACACAGGGTTGGCAGATACGCAGTATTTT.

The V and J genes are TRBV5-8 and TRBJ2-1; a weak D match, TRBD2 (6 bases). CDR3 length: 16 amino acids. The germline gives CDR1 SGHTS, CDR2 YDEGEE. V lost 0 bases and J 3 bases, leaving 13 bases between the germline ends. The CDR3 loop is CASSLAPGLDYNEQFF. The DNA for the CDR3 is TGTGCCAGCAGCTTGGCCCCGGGACTGGACTACAATGAGCAGTTCTTC. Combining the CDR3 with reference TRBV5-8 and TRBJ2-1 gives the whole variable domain EAGVTQSPTHLIKTRGQQATLRCSPISGHTSVYWYQQALGLGLQFLLWYDEGEERNRGNFPPRFSGRQFPNYSSELNVNALELEDSALYLCASSLAPGLDYNEQFFGPGTRLTVL.

The CDR3 bases are TGTGCCAGCAGCTACAGCGGGGTGTCCTCCTACGAGCAGTACTTC. Translation: CASSYSGVSSYEQYF. V is TRBV4-2 and J is TRBJ2-7; TRBD2 matches 7 bases. Germline lookup yields CDR1 LGHNA and CDR2 YNFKEQ. The CDR3 is made up of 15 amino acids. The ends lost 5 bases at V and 0 bases at J; junction bases unmatched: 7.

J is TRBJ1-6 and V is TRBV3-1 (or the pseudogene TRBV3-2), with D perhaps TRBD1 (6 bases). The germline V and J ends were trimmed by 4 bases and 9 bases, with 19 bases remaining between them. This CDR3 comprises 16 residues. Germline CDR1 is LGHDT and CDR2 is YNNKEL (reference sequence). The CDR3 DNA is TGTGCCAGCAGCCGACAAAGCGGAGGGGGGGGTTCACCCCTCCACTTT. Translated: CASSRQSGGGGSPLHF.

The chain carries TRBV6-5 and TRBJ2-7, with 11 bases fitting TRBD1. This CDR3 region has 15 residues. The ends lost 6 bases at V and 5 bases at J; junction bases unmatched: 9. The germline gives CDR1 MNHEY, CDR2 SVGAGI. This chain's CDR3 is CASSPRTGGLDEQYF. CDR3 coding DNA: TGTGCCAGCAGCCCGAGGACAGGGGGCTTAGACGAGCAGTACTTC.